A selection of T cell receptor beta chains follows, all from one sample in a study of cytomegalovirus exposure and HLA in healthy donors. Method: immunoSEQ multiplex PCR; TCRdb's copy keeps in-frame clones and lacks some. The sample gives about 160,000 clones, about 90% of which show up once; 3% to 3.5% is in the top ten. The specimen sequenced was PBMCs. These receptors originate from a woman under 30 in good health and CMV-seropositive. The CDR3 runs from the conserved cysteine through the conserved F or W. The order of the fields is J gene, V gene, D gene, clone size, CDR3 protein, CDR3 DNA. A D gene is named only where the DNA matches it firmly. Expanded clones are given a class, and other clones once, few, many or no size at all.

J gene: TRBJ2-7
V gene: TRBV6-6
D gene: TRBD1
clone size: .
CDR3 protein: CASSSPDRSSYEQYF
CDR3 DNA: TGTGCCAGCAGTTCCCCGGACAGGAGCTCCTACGAGCAGTACTTC

J gene: TRBJ2-1
V gene: TRBV9
D gene: TRBD1
clone size: .
CDR3 protein: CASSGPGTGNNEQFF
CDR3 DNA: TGTGCCAGCAGCGGGCCAGGGACAGGAAACAATGAGCAGTTCTTC

J gene: TRBJ1-1
V gene: TRBV5-8
D gene: TRBD1
clone size: few
CDR3 protein: CASSQGAYSTEAFF
CDR3 DNA: TGTGCCAGCAGCCAGGGGGCGTATTCCACTGAAGCTTTCTTT

J gene: TRBJ2-7
V gene: TRBV7-8
D gene: .
clone size: .
CDR3 protein: CASSFHYEQYF
CDR3 DNA: TGTGCCAGCAGCTTCCACTACGAGCAGTACTTC

J gene: TRBJ2-7
V gene: TRBV6-1
D gene: .
clone size: .
CDR3 protein: CASSDPQRGSYEQYF
CDR3 DNA: TGTGCCAGCAGTGATCCTCAGAGGGGGTCCTACGAGCAGTACTTC

J gene: TRBJ1-5
V gene: TRBV28
D gene: .
clone size: .
CDR3 protein: CASSFQNQPQHF
CDR3 DNA: TGTGCCAGCAGTTTCCAGAATCAGCCCCAGCATTTT

J gene: TRBJ2-7
V gene: TRBV7-9
D gene: .
clone size: .
CDR3 protein: CASSYGSGLGEQYF
CDR3 DNA: TGTGCCAGCAGCTATGGGTCAGGGCTGGGCGAGCAGTACTTC

J gene: TRBJ2-3
V gene: TRBV7-9
D gene: .
clone size: .
CDR3 protein: CASSPIPDSSTDTQYF
CDR3 DNA: TGTGCCAGCAGTCCGATACCCGACTCTAGCACAGATACGCAGTATTTT

J gene: TRBJ2-1
V gene: TRBV4-1
D gene: .
clone size: once
CDR3 protein: CASSVTRVPYNEQFF
CDR3 DNA: TGCGCCAGCAGCGTGACGCGGGTTCCATACAATGAGCAGTTCTTC

J gene: TRBJ2-7
V gene: TRBV2
D gene: .
clone size: few
CDR3 protein: CASRKSLGQYF
CDR3 DNA: TGTGCCAGCAGGAAGTCGCTCGGGCAGTACTTC

J gene: TRBJ2-5
V gene: TRBV19
D gene: .
clone size: .
CDR3 protein: CASSSFRGETQYF
CDR3 DNA: TGTGCCAGTAGCTCCTTTAGGGGAGAGACCCAGTACTTC

J gene: TRBJ2-3
V gene: TRBV9
D gene: TRBD2
clone size: .
CDR3 protein: CASSVEDSGGPDTQYF
CDR3 DNA: TGTGCCAGCAGCGTAGAAGATAGCGGGGGGCCCGATACGCAGTATTTT

J gene: TRBJ1-3
V gene: TRBV18
D gene: TRBD1
clone size: .
CDR3 protein: CASSPLGTGENTIYF
CDR3 DNA: TGTGCCAGCTCACCACTAGGGACAGGGGAAAACACCATATATTTT

J gene: TRBJ1-6
V gene: TRBV7-2
D gene: TRBD1
clone size: .
CDR3 protein: CASSLTGFVGSPLHF
CDR3 DNA: TGTGCCAGCAGCTTGACAGGGTTTGTCGGTTCACCCCTCCACTTT